The 13 T cell receptor beta chains reported below all come from one sample, sequenced in a study of blood T cell repertoires in COVID-19. Clones were read by immunoSEQ multiplex PCR, and TCRdb kept only the in-frame ones, dropping some. The data contain fewer than 250,000 clones, roughly 81% of them singletons. The sample taken for sequencing was peripheral blood. The receptor source for this set is a man aged 35 to 55 with acute or convalescent COVID-19.

This clone was seen only a few times. CDR3 loop: CASSHLPGQGDTGELFF. In DNA form, the CDR3 reads TGTGCCAGCAGTCATCTCCCGGGACAGGGGGACACCGGGGAGCTGTTTTTT. V is TRBV6-4 and J is TRBJ2-2; 11 positions agree with TRBD1. V shed 5 bases, J shed 3 bases, and the junction held 8 bases outside the gene matches. Germline V gene sequence: CDR1 MRHNA, CDR2 SNTAGT. CDR3 size: 17 residues.

This chain connects TRBV19 to TRBJ1-6; 8 bases map to TRBD1. Per germline, CDR1 LNHDA and CDR2 SQIVND (reference sequence). The CDR3 has 16 residues. Losses at the gene ends were 4 bases for V and 4 bases for J; bases not matched to a gene: 6. CDR3 residues: CASSKGQEKYNSPLHF. In DNA form, the CDR3 reads TGTGCCAGTAGTAAGGGACAGGAAAAATATAATTCACCCCTCCACTTT. The entire variable domain, with the rest obtained from reference TRBV19 and TRBJ1-6, is as follows: DGGITQSPKYLFRKEGQNVTLSCEQNLNHDAMYWYRQDPGQGLRLIYYSQIVNDFQKGDIAEGYSVSREKKESFPLTVTSAQKNPTAFYLCASSKGQEKYNSPLHFGNGTRLTVT.

This clone was observed a single time. The chain recombines TRBV11-1 with TRBJ2-2; TRBD1 agrees at 8 bases. CDR1 and CDR2 from the germline V gene are SGHAT and FQDESV (reference sequence). V gave up 1 base and J gave up 7 bases; unmatched junction bases: 8. The CDR3 loop spans 16 amino acids. In DNA form, the CDR3 reads TGTGCCAGCAGCTTAGGAGGCAGGGGGCGAGGCGGGGAGCTGTTTTTT. Translating gives CASSLGGRGRGGELFF.

V and J are TRBV18 and TRBJ2-4; D might be TRBD2 (6 bases). The germline V gene has CDR1 KGHSH and CDR2 LQKENI. This CDR3 has 16 amino acids. The V end lost 3 bases, the J end lost 4 bases, and 16 bases lay between the germline ends. DNA of the CDR3: TGTGCCAGCTCACCTCCCCCGGGCGGGGTTAAAAACATTCAGTACTTC. Translating gives CASSPPPGGVKNIQYF. The variable domain in full, with the rest retrieved from reference TRBV18 and TRBJ2-4, is NAGVMQNPRHLVRRRGQEARLRCSPMKGHSHVYWYRQLPEEGLKFMVYLQKENIIDESGMPKERFSAEFPKEGPSILRIQQVVRGDSAAYFCASSPPPGGVKNIQYFGAGTRLSVL.

This chain links TRBV6-5 with TRBJ1-1, with TRBD1 matching 7 bases. CDR1 and CDR2 (germline): MNHEY, SVGAGI. The CDR3 is 13 residues long. V dropped 2 bases and J dropped 10; count of bases not matched to a gene: 7. The CDR3 is CASSYLQGYGAFF. Written as DNA, the CDR3 is TGTGCCAGCAGTTACCTACAGGGGTACGGAGCTTTCTTT.

This clone was seen only a few times. V is TRBV7-2 and J is TRBJ2-3, with 7 bases matching TRBD2. The CDR3 is 17 amino acids. With 4 bases clipped from V and 2 bases from J, the junction kept 12 bases outside the gene matches. CDR1 is SGHTA, CDR2 FQGNSA, per germline. CDR3 DNA: TGTGCCAGCAGCTCCCTCCGTGGCGGGGGTATCACAGATACGCAGTATTTT. This translates into CASSSLRGGGITDTQYF. Looking up the rest from reference TRBV7-2 and TRBJ2-3 gives the full variable domain: GAGVSQSPSNKVTEKGKDVELRCDPISGHTALYWYRQSLGQGLEFLIYFQGNSAPDKSGLPSDRFSAERTGGSVSTLTIQRTQQEDSAVYLCASSSLRGGGITDTQYFGPGTRLTVL.

This sequence joins TRBV9 and TRBJ2-1; 8 positions match TRBD2. Trimming at V came to 3 bases and at J to 9 bases, leaving 11 bases not matched to a gene. The V gene's germline CDR1 is SGDLS and CDR2 YYNGEE. The CDR3 has 15 residues. CDR3 in DNA: TGTGCCAGCAGCGCTACGCCGGGACTAGAGGGTGAGCAGTTCTTC. Its protein is CASSATPGLEGEQFF.

As DNA, the CDR3 is TGTGCCATCAGTGGACAGGGGACCCGGGGAGAGACCCAGTACTTC. It is translated as CAISGQGTRGETQYF. The chain joins TRBV10-3 to TRBJ2-5, with 8 bases aligning to TRBD1. This CDR3 is 15 amino acids long. The V and J ends lost 4 bases and 4 bases, in that order; junction bases with no gene match: 8. In germline, CDR1 is ENHRY, CDR2 SYGVKD.

V and J are TRBV27 and TRBJ1-1, with a possible D match to TRBD1 (6 bases). Trimming cost V 3 bases and J 1 base, with 9 bases left between them. This CDR3 contains 14 residues. Germline CDR1 MNHEY, CDR2 SMNVEV (reference sequence). The CDR3, as DNA: TGTGCCAGCAGTTTGGGGGGGCCGAACACTGAAGCTTTCTTT. It is translated as CASSLGGPNTEAFF.

This clone was counted only a few times. This sequence joins TRBV6-5 and TRBJ1-1; 7 bases line up with TRBD1. V lost 6 bases, J lost 2 bases, and 6 bases stayed unmatched. The CDR3 is 14 residues long. The germline gives CDR1 MNHEY, CDR2 SVGAGI. CDR3 bases: TGTGCCAGCAGGACTGGGACAGCCAACACTGAAGCTTTCTTT. Its protein product is CASRTGTANTEAFF.

V is TRBV9 and J is TRBJ2-7, with 9 bases matching TRBD1. The trim removed 3 bases at V and 2 bases at J, leaving 9 bases unmatched. The germline CDR1 and CDR2 sequences are SGDLS and YYNGEE. There are 16 residues in the CDR3. This CDR3 reads CASSEGEQGAPYEQYF. The CDR3 DNA sequence: TGTGCCAGCAGCGAGGGAGAACAGGGGGCCCCCTACGAGCAGTACTTC. Drawing the rest from reference TRBV9 and TRBJ2-7, the complete variable domain is DSGVTQTPKHLITATGQRVTLRCSPRSGDLSVYWYQQSLDQGLQFLIQYYNGEERAKGNILERFSAQQFPDLHSELNLSSLELGDSALYFCASSEGEQGAPYEQYFGPGTRLTVT.

This clone appeared a few times. The V and J genes are TRBV28 and TRBJ2-5; maybe TRBD2 (6 bases). The CDR3 extends over 15 amino acids. Germline-derived CDR1 and CDR2 are MDHEN and SYDVKM. Trimming shortened V by 7 bases and J by 7 bases, and 22 bases separated the two germline ends. The CDR3 sequence is CASTRGAGFRGTQYF. In DNA, the CDR3 is TGTGCCAGCACGAGGGGCGCGGGATTTAGAGGGACCCAGTACTTC.

J is TRBJ1-2 and V is TRBV15; D is unresolved. Trimming pared 0 bases from V and 7 bases from J, leaving 15 bases between. CDR3 length: 15 amino acids. Germline loops: CDR1 LNHNV, CDR2 YYDKDF (reference sequence). The chain's CDR3 is CATSREGPAVSGYTF. CDR3 DNA sequence: TGTGCCACCAGCAGAGAGGGCCCTGCCGTATCTGGCTACACCTTC.